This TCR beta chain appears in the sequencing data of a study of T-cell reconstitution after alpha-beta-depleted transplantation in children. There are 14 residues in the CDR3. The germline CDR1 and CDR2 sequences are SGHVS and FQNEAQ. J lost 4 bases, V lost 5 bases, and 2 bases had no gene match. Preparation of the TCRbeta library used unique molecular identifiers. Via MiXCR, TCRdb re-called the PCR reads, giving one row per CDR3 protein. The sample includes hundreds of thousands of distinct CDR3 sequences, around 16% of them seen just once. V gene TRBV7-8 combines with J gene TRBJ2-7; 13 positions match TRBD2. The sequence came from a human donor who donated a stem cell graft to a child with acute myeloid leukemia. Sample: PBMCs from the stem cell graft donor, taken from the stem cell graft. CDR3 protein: CASSPGLAGYEQYV. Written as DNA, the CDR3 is TGTGCCAGCAGCCCGGGACTAGCGGGGTACGAGCAGTACGTC.